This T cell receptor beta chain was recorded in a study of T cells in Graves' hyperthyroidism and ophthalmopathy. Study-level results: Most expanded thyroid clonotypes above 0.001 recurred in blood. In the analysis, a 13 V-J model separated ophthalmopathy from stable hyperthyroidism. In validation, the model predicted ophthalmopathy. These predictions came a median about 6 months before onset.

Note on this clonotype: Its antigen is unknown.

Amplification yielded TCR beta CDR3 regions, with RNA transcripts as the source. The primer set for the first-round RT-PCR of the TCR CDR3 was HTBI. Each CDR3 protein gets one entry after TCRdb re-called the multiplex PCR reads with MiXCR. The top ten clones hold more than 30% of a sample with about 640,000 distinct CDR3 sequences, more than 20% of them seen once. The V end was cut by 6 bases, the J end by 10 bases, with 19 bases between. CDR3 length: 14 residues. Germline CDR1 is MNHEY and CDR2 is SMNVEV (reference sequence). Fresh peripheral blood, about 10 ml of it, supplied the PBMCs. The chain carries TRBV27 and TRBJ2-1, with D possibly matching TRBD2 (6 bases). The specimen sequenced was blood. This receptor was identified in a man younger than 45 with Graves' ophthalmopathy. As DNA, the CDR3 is TGTGCCAGCAGCCAAGGGGTACTAGCCGGCGAGCAGTTCTTC. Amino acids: CASSQGVLAGEQFF.